Below are 15 T cell receptor beta chains sequenced from a single sample in a study of Graves' ophthalmopathy and Graves' hyperthyroidism. Amplification targeted the TCR beta CDR3 regions, with RNA transcripts as the source material. The authors performed first-round RT-PCR with HTBI primers and then a second-round multiplex PCR. TCRdb re-called the multiplex PCR reads with MiXCR, one entry per CDR3 protein. The sample consists of fewer than 350,000 distinct CDR3 sequences, about a sixth of them appearing once. Sequencing was performed on peripheral blood. These receptors all stem from an adult man with Graves' ophthalmopathy.

This sequence joins TRBV12-3 or TRBV12-4 and TRBJ2-5; D not resolved. There are 14 residues in the CDR3. The ends were cut back, 2 bases at V and 2 bases at J, with 9 bases in the middle. The CDR3 loop reads CASSLRRRQETQYF. The CDR3 DNA sequence: TGTGCCAGCAGTTTACGGCGGAGACAAGAGACCCAGTACTTC.

The rearrangement links TRBV6-1 to TRBJ2-7; weak D call: TRBD1 (6 bases). The length of the CDR3 is 14 residues. The germline V gene encodes CDR1 MNHNS and CDR2 SASEGT. Trimming shortened V by 7 bases and J by 1 base, and 14 bases separated the two germline ends. The CDR3 nucleotides read TGTGCCAGCACTCGAGGACAGCAGTCCTACGAGCAGTACTTC. Residues: CASTRGQQSYEQYF.

This clonotype has a count of ten or more. The chain couples TRBV6-2 or TRBV6-3 to TRBJ1-2; TRBD1 matches at 9 bases. The J segment lost 4 bases and the V segment lost 4 bases, leaving 10 bases of the junction unmatched. CDR1 and CDR2 from the germline V gene are MNHEY and SVGEGT. The CDR3 consists of 16 residues. The CDR3 bases are TGTGCCAGCAGTTGGGGACAGGGTCCGTACGGCTATGGCTACACCTTC. Protein: CASSWGQGPYGYGYTF.

This clonotype was seen at least ten times. The chain is built from TRBV7-2 and TRBJ1-2; tentatively, D is TRBD1 (5 bases). Germline loops: CDR1 SGHTA, CDR2 FQGNSA. The CDR3 is 11 amino acids. V lost 4 bases, J lost 12 bases, and 12 bases lay in between. For the CDR3, the DNA is TGTGCCAGCAGCTCCAACAGGTTCCACACCTTC. Translated: CASSSNRFHTF.

There are many counts of this clonotype. V is TRBV7-2 and J is TRBJ1-2, with TRBD1 matching over 7 bases. CDR1 and CDR2 from the germline V gene are SGHTA and FQGNSA. This CDR3 contains 13 residues. The J segment lost 6 bases and the V segment lost 5 bases, leaving 6 bases of the junction unmatched. The CDR3 spells CASSTDRVDGYTF. For the CDR3, the DNA is TGTGCCAGCAGCACCGACAGGGTCGATGGCTACACCTTC.

The J gene is TRBJ1-6, the V gene TRBV7-8; 7 nucleotides align to TRBD1. The length of the CDR3 is 15 residues. The V and J ends lost 7 bases and 12 bases, in that order; junction bases with no gene match: 15. Germline V CDR1 and CDR2: SGHVS, FQNEAQ. CDR3 coding DNA: TGTGCCAGCAACACCTACCGGGACAGCAGATTACCCCTCCACTTT. Translation gives CASNTYRDSRLPLHF.

This clonotype was seen ten or more times. Here the CDR3 reads CSARVRQRPNTEAFF. The DNA for the CDR3 is TGCAGTGCTAGAGTGCGGCAGAGACCGAACACTGAAGCTTTCTTT. The chain is built from TRBV20-1 and TRBJ1-1; unclear D gene. Per germline, CDR1 DFQATT and CDR2 SNEGSKA (reference sequence). The CDR3 length is 15 residues. Trimming took 1 base from V and 1 from J, leaving 13 bases between them.

In this sample, this clonotype turned up many times. V is TRBV5-1 and J is TRBJ1-1; D is unresolved. V was cut by 4 bases and J by 0 bases, with 13 bases left in between. Germline V gene sequence: CDR1 SGHRS, CDR2 YFSETQ. This CDR3 is 15 amino acids long. The CDR3 coding sequence is TGCGCCAGCAGCGCAAACTGGGCACTGAACACTGAAGCTTTCTTT. Amino acid sequence: CASSANWALNTEAFF.

This clonotype was recorded at least ten times. V usage is TRBV6-2 or TRBV6-3 and J usage is TRBJ2-2; 12 bases match TRBD2. Germline CDR1 MNHEY, CDR2 SVGEGT. The CDR3 covers 17 residues. J lost 5 bases, V lost 4 bases, and 8 bases had no gene match. CDR3 region: CASSWLAGGPRTGELFF. The CDR3, as DNA: TGTGCCAGCAGTTGGCTAGCGGGAGGGCCTCGGACCGGGGAGCTGTTTTTT.

About this clonotype itself: A read error is possible here, since a much larger clone lies one base away. The chain recombines TRBV6-5 with TRBJ2-7; possible D gene TRBD2, 6 bases. Trimming cost V 4 bases and J 6 bases, with 13 bases left between them. The length of the CDR3 is 13 residues. The germline gives CDR1 MNHEY, CDR2 SVGAGI. CDR3 sequence: CASSFGGMGEQYV. As DNA, the CDR3 is TGTGCCAGCAGTTTTGGAGGGATGGGCGAGCAGTACGTC.

This clonotype was seen ten or more times. V is TRBV29-1 and J is TRBJ1-2, with D tentatively TRBD1 (5 bases). Germline CDR1 SQVTM, CDR2 ANQGSEA. V shed 7 bases and J shed 2 bases, with 17 bases lying between them. This CDR3 spans 14 amino acids. The CDR3 coding sequence is TGCAGCGCCGGAGGTGGGGCAGAAAACTATGGCTACACCTTC. This encodes CSAGGGAENYGYTF.

Many counts were recorded for this clonotype. V usage is TRBV19 and J usage is TRBJ1-1; 9 positions match TRBD1. Per germline, CDR1 LNHDA and CDR2 SQIVND (reference sequence). V was pared by 4 bases and J by 1 base, with 4 bases of the junction left unmatched. The CDR3 has 15 residues. The CDR3 sequence: CASSKEQGANTEAFF. DNA of the CDR3: TGTGCCAGTAGTAAAGAACAGGGGGCGAACACTGAAGCTTTCTTT.

This clonotype was seen many times. V and J are TRBV27 and TRBJ2-7; 10 bases match TRBD1. V lost 6 bases and J lost 0; bases outside the gene matches: 14. The CDR3 extends over 18 amino acids. Germline lookup yields CDR1 MNHEY and CDR2 SMNVEV (reference sequence). The CDR3 is CASRGDRGRGDPSYEQYF. The CDR3 coding sequence is TGTGCCAGCAGGGGGGACAGGGGTCGCGGGGACCCCTCCTACGAGCAGTACTTC.

Many counts were recorded for this clonotype. The V call is TRBV6-5, the J call TRBJ2-5; D is ambiguous. The V and J ends lost 2 bases and 2 bases respectively, with 12 bases between them. The CDR3 sequence is 15 residues long. In germline, CDR1 is MNHEY, CDR2 SVGAGI. The CDR3 region has the DNA TGTGCCAGCAGTTACGGCGATAGGGTGCAAGAGACCCAGTACTTC. This gives the protein CASSYGDRVQETQYF.

In this sample, this clonotype turned up a few times. Possible read error: a much larger clone is one base away. This rearrangement joins TRBV7-9 to TRBJ2-7; no definite D call. Per the germline V gene, CDR1 is SEHNR and CDR2 is FQNEAQ (reference sequence). V was pared by 5 bases and J by 7 bases, with 18 bases between. The CDR3 sequence is 14 residues long. In nucleotides, the CDR3 is TGTGCCAGCAGCGACCTGGTTTCCCTCCGGGAGCAGTACTTC. Translated, it gives CASSDLVSLREQYF.